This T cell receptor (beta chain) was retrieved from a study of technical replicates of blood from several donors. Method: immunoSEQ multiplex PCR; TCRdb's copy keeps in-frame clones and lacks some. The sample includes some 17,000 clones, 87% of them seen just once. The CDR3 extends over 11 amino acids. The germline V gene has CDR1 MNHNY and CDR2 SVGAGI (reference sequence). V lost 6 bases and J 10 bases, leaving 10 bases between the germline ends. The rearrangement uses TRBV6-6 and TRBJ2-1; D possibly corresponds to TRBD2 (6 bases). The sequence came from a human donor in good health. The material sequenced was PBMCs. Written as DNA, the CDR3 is TGTGCCAGCAGCGGGAGAGAGGAGCAGTTCTTC. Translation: CASSGREEQFF.